Shown below are 25 T cell receptor beta chains from a single sample sequenced in a study of cytomegalovirus exposure and HLA in healthy donors. PCR used 60 Vbeta primers and 13 Jbeta primers. Only in-frame clones appear in the TCRdb table, and some are missing; sequencing was by immunoSEQ multiplex PCR. The data contain under 200,000 clones, about 80% of them singletons. The specimen sequenced was PBMCs. These receptors all come from a man under 40 in good health and CMV-seronegative.

The rearrangement links TRBV9 to TRBJ2-3; TRBD1 aligns across 7 bases. Germline assignment: CDR1 SGDLS and CDR2 YYNGEE. This CDR3 is 15 amino acids long. With V trimmed by 0 bases and J by 2 bases, 3 bases remained unmatched. The CDR3 spells CASSVGQGYTDTQYF. The CDR3 DNA follows: TGTGCCAGCAGCGTAGGACAGGGATACACAGATACGCAGTATTTT.

This sequence joins TRBV4-1 and TRBJ2-7, with D tentatively TRBD1 (5 bases). The CDR3 loop spans 12 amino acids. V was clipped by 6 bases and J by 2 bases, with 8 bases between them. Germline CDR1 and CDR2: MGHRA and YSYEKL. In DNA, the CDR3 is TGCGCCAGCAGGGGGCAAGCCTACGAGCAGTACTTC. Amino acids: CASRGQAYEQYF.

The chain has TRBV7-6 and TRBJ2-7; 7 bases fit TRBD1. V dropped 1 base and J dropped 1; count of bases not matched to a gene: 4. Per the germline V gene, CDR1 is SGHVS and CDR2 is FNYEAQ. The CDR3 has 15 residues. The CDR3 nucleotides are TGTGCCAGCAGCTTAGAAGGGACAGATTCCTACGAGCAGTACTTC. Its translation: CASSLEGTDSYEQYF. Combining the CDR3 with reference TRBV7-6 and TRBJ2-7 gives the whole variable domain GAGVSQSPRYKVTKRGQDVALRCDPISGHVSLYWYRQALGQGPEFLTYFNYEAQQDKSGLPNDRFSAERPEGSISTLTIQRTEQRDSAMYRCASSLEGTDSYEQYFGPGTRLTVT.

The rearrangement uses TRBV19 and TRBJ2-1; TRBD1 matches at 8 bases. The CDR3 is made up of 15 amino acids. The trim removed 7 bases at V and 7 bases at J, leaving 12 bases unmatched. Germline V gives CDR1 LNHDA, CDR2 SQIVND (reference sequence). CDR3 loop: CASIRPGTGVNEQFF. The DNA for the CDR3 is TGTGCCAGTATCCGACCAGGGACAGGAGTGAATGAGCAGTTCTTC.

The rearrangement links TRBV14 to TRBJ2-5; tentative D call: TRBD2 (5 bases). This CDR3 is built from 15 residues. Germline CDR1 is SGHDN and CDR2 is FVKESK. V was shortened by 3 bases and J by 1 base, with 12 bases between the two germline ends. CDR3 region: CASSHLQAVQETQYF. CDR3 sequence (DNA): TGTGCCAGCAGCCATTTACAAGCGGTCCAAGAGACCCAGTACTTC. Variable domain in full (rest from reference TRBV14 and TRBJ2-5): EAGVTQFPSHSVIEKGQTVTLRCDPISGHDNLYWYRRVMGKEIKFLLHFVKESKQDESGMPNNRFLAERTGGTYSTLKVQPAELEDSGVYFCASSHLQAVQETQYFGPGTRLLVL.

In its sample, this clone was seen once. DNA of the CDR3: TGTGCCAGCAGTTCTCGACTAGCTGGCGATGAGCAGTTCTTC. Encoded protein: CASSSRLAGDEQFF. The chain carries TRBV6-5 and TRBJ2-1; 7 bases fit TRBD2. Germline V gene data show CDR1 as MNHEY and CDR2 as SVGAGI. The trim removed 4 bases at V and 8 bases at J, leaving 8 bases unmatched. The CDR3 spans 14 residues.

The chain links TRBV7-3 to TRBJ2-1; TRBD1 aligns across 9 bases. Germline V CDR1 and CDR2: SGHTA, FQGTGA. V was pared by 2 bases and J by 6 bases, with 5 bases of the junction left unmatched. This CDR3 region has 15 residues. CDR3: CASSLDDRGINEQFF. CDR3 coding DNA: TGTGCCAGCAGCTTAGACGACAGGGGGATCAATGAGCAGTTCTTC. The full variable domain, its missing parts supplied by reference TRBV7-3 and TRBJ2-1, is GAGVSQTPSNKVTEKGKYVELRCDPISGHTALYWYRQSLGQGPEFLIYFQGTGAADDSGLPNDRFFAVRPEGSVSTLKIQRTERGDSAVYLCASSLDDRGINEQFFGPGTRLTVL.

The chain employs TRBV30 and TRBJ2-3; a possible D gene is TRBD2 (5 bases). V lost 4 bases to trimming and J lost 0 bases, with 14 bases between them. Germline V lookup: CDR1 GTSNPN, CDR2 SVGIG (reference sequence). The CDR3 covers 15 residues. The CDR3 here is CAWTLTTGSTDTQYF. In DNA, the CDR3 is TGTGCCTGGACCCTTACCACGGGGAGCACAGATACGCAGTATTTT. The whole variable domain, filled in from reference TRBV30 and TRBJ2-3, reads SQTIHQWPATLVQPVGSPLSLECTVEGTSNPNLYWYRQAAGRGLQLLFYSVGIGQISSEVPQNLSASRPQDRQFILSSKKLLLSDSGFYLCAWTLTTGSTDTQYFGPGTRLTVL.

This chain joins TRBV4-1 and TRBJ2-1; TRBD2 might be the D (6 bases). The CDR3 length is 17 residues. The V gene lost 0 bases and the J gene lost 0 bases, with 12 bases spanning the gap. Germline-derived CDR1 and CDR2 are MGHRA and YSYEKL. The chain's CDR3 is CASSQEERASSYNEQFF. The CDR3, as DNA: TGCGCCAGCAGCCAAGAGGAGCGGGCGAGCTCCTACAATGAGCAGTTCTTC.

The V call is TRBV15, the J call TRBJ2-5; TRBD2 is a possible D gene (6 bases). CDR1 is LNHNV and CDR2 is YYDKDF in the germline V gene (reference sequence). The CDR3 spans 16 residues. V lost 2 bases, J lost 0 bases, and 13 bases lay in between. In DNA form, the CDR3 reads TGTGCCACCAGCAGAACTGGCGGACTAAACCAAGAGACCCAGTACTTC. It translates to CATSRTGGLNQETQYF.

The gene calls are TRBV27 and TRBJ1-2, with 7 positions matching TRBD1. The CDR3 is 13 amino acids. Per the germline V gene, CDR1 is MNHEY and CDR2 is SMNVEV (reference sequence). V gave up 5 bases and J gave up 3 bases; unmatched junction bases: 3. The CDR3 DNA is TGTGCCAGCAGTATGACAGGGTACTATGGCTACACCTTC. This encodes CASSMTGYYGYTF.

J is TRBJ2-3 and V is TRBV4-1; D might be TRBD2 (6 bases). V lost 4 bases and J 0 bases, leaving 23 bases between the germline ends. The CDR3 is made up of 19 amino acids. In germline, CDR1 is MGHRA, CDR2 YSYEKL. The DNA for the CDR3 is TGCGCCAGCAGCCCCTTAGTGGGAGCGGGCCGCTCCAGCACAGATACGCAGTATTTT. Protein sequence: CASSPLVGAGRSSTDTQYF.

The chain has TRBV28 and TRBJ1-1, with D unresolved. The V end was cut by 4 bases, the J end by 3 bases, with 12 bases between. Germline loops: CDR1 MDHEN, CDR2 SYDVKM. This CDR3 contains 14 residues. Here the CDR3 reads CASSYFVVDTEAFF. The CDR3 DNA is TGTGCCAGCAGTTACTTCGTTGTGGACACTGAAGCTTTCTTT.

Here the CDR3 reads CASSEGGNSNQPQHF. In DNA form, the CDR3 reads TGTGCCAGCAGCGAGGGGGGGAACAGCAATCAGCCCCAGCATTTT. This rearrangement joins TRBV9 to TRBJ1-5, with a weak D call TRBD1 (6 bases). V was trimmed by 3 bases and J by 1 base, leaving 11 bases between them. The CDR3 is made up of 15 amino acids. CDR1 SGDLS and CDR2 YYNGEE come from the germline V gene.

This clone has only a few counts. The chain joins TRBV5-6 to TRBJ1-5, with 10 bases that match TRBD1. The CDR3 sequence is 15 residues long. With V trimmed by 5 bases and J by 3 bases, 5 bases remained unmatched. Germline V lookup: CDR1 SGHDT, CDR2 YYEEEE. The CDR3 DNA follows: TGTGCCAGCAGTCCCGGGACAGGGGACAATCAGCCCCAGCATTTT. Protein: CASSPGTGDNQPQHF. Full variable domain (outside the CDR3, taken from reference TRBV5-6 and TRBJ1-5): DAGVTQSPTHLIKTRGQQVTLRCSPKSGHDTVSWYQQALGQGPQFIFQYYEEEERQRGNFPDRFSGHQFPNYSSELNVNALLLGDSALYLCASSPGTGDNQPQHFGDGTRLSIL.

V gene TRBV14 combines with J gene TRBJ2-1; 11 bases match TRBD2. The CDR3 is made up of 20 amino acids. V shed 0 bases and J 1 base; nucleotides not matched to a gene: 11. Germline V gene sequence: CDR1 SGHDN, CDR2 FVKESK. DNA of the CDR3: TGTGCCAGCAGCCAAGATGGTAATAGCGGGAGGGCCTTGTCCTACAATGAGCAGTTCTTC. Protein: CASSQDGNSGRALSYNEQFF.

The rearrangement links TRBV29-1 to TRBJ2-3; 9 nucleotides match TRBD1. J gave up 2 bases and V 4 bases, and 10 bases lay outside the gene matches. Germline CDR1 and CDR2: SQVTM and ANQGSEA. The CDR3 is 16 amino acids. In DNA, the CDR3 is TGCAGCGTTGTGGGGACAGGGCGGGGAGCCACAGATACGCAGTATTTT. It is translated as CSVVGTGRGATDTQYF.

V is TRBV5-1 and J is TRBJ1-5; TRBD1 matches 7 bases. Germline CDR1 and CDR2: SGHRS and YFSETQ. V was clipped by 4 bases and J by 7 bases; unmatched bases: 5. The CDR3 contains 13 residues. The CDR3 DNA follows: TGCGCCAGCAGCCCAGGGGGGAGCCAGCCCCAGCATTTT. As protein: CASSPGGSQPQHF.

The chain links TRBV6-5 to TRBJ1-1; D unclear. V shed 8 bases and J shed 1 base, with 11 bases lying between them. CDR3 size: 13 residues. Germline loops: CDR1 MNHEY, CDR2 SVGAGI. CDR3 sequence (DNA): TGTGCCAGCTGGGCACACGAGAACACTGAAGCTTTCTTT. Its protein product is CASWAHENTEAFF.

This clone showed up just a few times. The V gene is TRBV4-1, the J gene TRBJ1-2; no firm D call. This CDR3 spans 12 amino acids. V was cut by 10 bases and J by 8 bases, with 17 bases left in between. Per the germline V gene, CDR1 is MGHRA and CDR2 is YSYEKL. Here the CDR3 reads CATFFSRIGYTF. CDR3 sequence (DNA): TGCGCCACTTTTTTCTCGCGGATCGGCTACACCTTC.

This clone has just one count. The chain has TRBV6-6 and TRBJ1-1; 8 bases are a match to TRBD1. CDR1 is MNHNY, CDR2 SVGAGI, per germline (reference sequence). This CDR3 region has 15 residues. Trimming at V came to 5 bases and at J to 1 base, leaving 6 bases not matched to a gene. The CDR3, as DNA: TGTGCCAGCAGTGCCCGACAGGGGAAGAACACTGAAGCTTTCTTT. It encodes CASSARQGKNTEAFF.

CDR3 protein: CASSAGQGSYNEQFF. The CDR3 DNA reads as TGCGCCAGCAGCGCAGGACAGGGATCCTACAATGAGCAGTTCTTC. The chain employs TRBV5-1 and TRBJ2-1; 8 bases map to TRBD1. The trim removed 4 bases at V and 1 base at J, leaving 4 bases unmatched. The CDR3 runs 15 residues. The germline CDR1 and CDR2 sequences are SGHRS and YFSETQ.

This rearrangement joins TRBV5-1 to TRBJ2-1; the match to TRBD2 covers 7 bases. This CDR3 has 14 amino acids. With 5 bases clipped from V and 7 bases from J, the junction kept 9 bases outside the gene matches. Germline V gene data show CDR1 as SGHRS and CDR2 as YFSETQ. As DNA, the CDR3 is TGCGCCAGCAGTCCTGGATTTAGCGGGAATGAGCAGTTCTTC. This encodes CASSPGFSGNEQFF.

The rearrangement uses TRBV15 and TRBJ2-5, with 9 bases matching TRBD1. V dropped 5 bases and J dropped 5; count of bases not matched to a gene: 9. The CDR3 totals 15 residues. CDR1 is LNHNV, CDR2 YYDKDF, per germline (reference sequence). The CDR3 DNA is TGTGCCACCAGCGGATGGACAGGGGATGTTGAGACCCAGTACTTC. The encoded protein is CATSGWTGDVETQYF.

This clone was seen a handful of times. This chain connects TRBV5-1 to TRBJ2-1; the match to TRBD2 covers 9 bases. Trimming took 4 bases from V and 4 from J; bases not matched to a gene: 27. The CDR3 consists of 22 residues. Germline CDR1 reads SGHRS; CDR2 reads YFSETQ. For the CDR3, the DNA is TGCGCCAGCAGCCTGACGTCGCTGGGCGATGGGTCTGGGACTAGCTTATACAATGAGCAGTTCTTC. The encoded protein is CASSLTSLGDGSGTSLYNEQFF.